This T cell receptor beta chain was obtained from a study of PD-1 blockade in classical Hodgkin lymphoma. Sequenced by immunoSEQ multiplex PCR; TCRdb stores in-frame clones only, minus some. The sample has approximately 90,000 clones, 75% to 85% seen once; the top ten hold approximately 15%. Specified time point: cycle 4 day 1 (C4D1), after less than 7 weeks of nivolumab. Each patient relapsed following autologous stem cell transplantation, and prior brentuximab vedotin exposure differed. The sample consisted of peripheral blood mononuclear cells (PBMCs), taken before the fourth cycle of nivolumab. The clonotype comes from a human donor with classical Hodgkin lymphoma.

The CDR3: CASSEGRGLGYGYTF. DNA of the CDR3: TGTGCCAGCAGTGAGGGCAGGGGGCTCGGCTATGGCTACACCTTC. The chain combines TRBV6-1 with TRBJ1-2, with 8 bases identical to TRBD1. Trimming took 3 bases from V and 4 from J; bases not matched to a gene: 7. This CDR3 has 15 residues. Germline V gene sequence: CDR1 MNHNS, CDR2 SASEGT.